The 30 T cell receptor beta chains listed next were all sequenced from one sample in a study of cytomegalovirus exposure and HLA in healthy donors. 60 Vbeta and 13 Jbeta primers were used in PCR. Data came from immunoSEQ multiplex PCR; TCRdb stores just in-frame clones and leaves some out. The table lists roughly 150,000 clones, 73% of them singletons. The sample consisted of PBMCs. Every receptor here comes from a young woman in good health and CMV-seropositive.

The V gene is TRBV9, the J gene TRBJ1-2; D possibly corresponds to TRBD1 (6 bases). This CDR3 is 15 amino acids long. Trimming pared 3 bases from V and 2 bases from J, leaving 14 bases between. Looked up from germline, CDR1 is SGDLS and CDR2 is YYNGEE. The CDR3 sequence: CASSANYRDNYGYTF. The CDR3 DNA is TGTGCCAGCAGCGCTAATTACAGGGACAACTATGGCTACACCTTC.

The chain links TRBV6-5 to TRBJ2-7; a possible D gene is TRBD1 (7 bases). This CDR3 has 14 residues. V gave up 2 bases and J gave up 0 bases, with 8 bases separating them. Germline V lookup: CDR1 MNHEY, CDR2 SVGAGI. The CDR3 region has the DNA TGTGCCAGCAGTTACCAGGGGGGCTCCTACGAGCAGTACTTC. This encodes CASSYQGGSYEQYF.

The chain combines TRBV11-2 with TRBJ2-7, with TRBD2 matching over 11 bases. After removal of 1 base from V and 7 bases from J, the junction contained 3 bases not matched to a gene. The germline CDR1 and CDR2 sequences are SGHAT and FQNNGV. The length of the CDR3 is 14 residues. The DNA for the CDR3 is TGTGCCAGCAGCTTAGTAGCGGGGGGGCGGGAGCAGTACTTC. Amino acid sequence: CASSLVAGGREQYF.

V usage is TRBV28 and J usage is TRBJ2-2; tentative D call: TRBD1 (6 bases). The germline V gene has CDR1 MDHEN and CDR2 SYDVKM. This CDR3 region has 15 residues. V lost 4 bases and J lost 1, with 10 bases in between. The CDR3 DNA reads TGTGCCAGCAGTTCCCAGGACAGGAACACCGGGGAGCTGTTTTTT. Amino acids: CASSSQDRNTGELFF.

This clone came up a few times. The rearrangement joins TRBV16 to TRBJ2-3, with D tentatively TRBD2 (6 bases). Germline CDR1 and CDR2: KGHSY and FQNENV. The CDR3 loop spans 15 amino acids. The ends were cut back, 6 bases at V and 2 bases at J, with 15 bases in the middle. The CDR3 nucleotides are TGTGCCAGCAGTCAAAAAGGAGGGGTCACAGATACGCAGTATTTT. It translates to CASSQKGGVTDTQYF.

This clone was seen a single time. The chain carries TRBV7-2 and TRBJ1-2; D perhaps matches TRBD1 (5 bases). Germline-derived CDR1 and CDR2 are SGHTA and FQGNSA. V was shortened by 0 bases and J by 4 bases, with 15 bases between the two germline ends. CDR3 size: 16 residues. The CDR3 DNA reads TGTGCCAGCAGCTTAGCGGCGACAGCCACCACCTATGGCTACACCTTC. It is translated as CASSLAATATTYGYTF.

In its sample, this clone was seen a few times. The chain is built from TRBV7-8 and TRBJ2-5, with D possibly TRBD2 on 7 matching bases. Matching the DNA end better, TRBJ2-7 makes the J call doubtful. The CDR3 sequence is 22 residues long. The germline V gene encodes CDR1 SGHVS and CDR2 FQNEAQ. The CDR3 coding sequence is TGTGCCAGCAGCTGGCCTCCCCGGGTCGGCAATGGGGGGCGGGGGAACTACTACGAGCAGTACTTC. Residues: CASSWPPRVGNGGRGNYYEQYF.

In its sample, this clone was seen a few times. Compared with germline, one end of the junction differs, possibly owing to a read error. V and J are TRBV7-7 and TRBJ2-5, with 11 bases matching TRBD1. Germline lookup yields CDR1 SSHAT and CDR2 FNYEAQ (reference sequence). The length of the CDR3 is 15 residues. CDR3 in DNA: TGTGCTAGCAGCACCGGGACAGGGGGTCAAGAGACCCAGTACTTC. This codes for CASSTGTGGQETQYF.

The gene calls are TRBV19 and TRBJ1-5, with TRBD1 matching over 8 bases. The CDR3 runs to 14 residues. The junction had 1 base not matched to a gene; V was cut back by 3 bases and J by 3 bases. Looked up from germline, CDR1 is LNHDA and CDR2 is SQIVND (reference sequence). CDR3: CASSMTGVNQPQHF. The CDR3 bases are TGTGCCAGTAGTATGACAGGGGTCAATCAGCCCCAGCATTTT.

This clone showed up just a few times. The CDR3 DNA follows: TGCGCCAGCAGTTCCTCAGGGATGACCACTGAAGCTTTCTTT. Amino acids: CASSSSGMTTEAFF. J is TRBJ1-1 and V is TRBV5-1; TRBD1 is a possible D gene (5 bases). The CDR3 is made up of 14 amino acids. Germline CDR1 SGHRS, CDR2 YFSETQ. V was pared by 5 bases and J by 4 bases, with 15 bases between.

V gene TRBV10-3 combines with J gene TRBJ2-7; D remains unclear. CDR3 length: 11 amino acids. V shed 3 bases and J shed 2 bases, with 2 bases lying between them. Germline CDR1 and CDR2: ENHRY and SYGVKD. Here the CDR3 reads CAISDTYEQYF. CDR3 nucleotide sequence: TGTGCCATCAGTGACACCTACGAGCAGTACTTC.

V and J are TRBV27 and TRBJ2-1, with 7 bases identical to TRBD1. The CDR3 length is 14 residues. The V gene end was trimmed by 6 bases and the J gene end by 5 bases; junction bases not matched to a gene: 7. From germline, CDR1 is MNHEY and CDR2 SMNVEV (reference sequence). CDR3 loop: CASRSGQINNEQFF. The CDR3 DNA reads TGTGCCAGCAGATCGGGACAGATAAACAATGAGCAGTTCTTC.

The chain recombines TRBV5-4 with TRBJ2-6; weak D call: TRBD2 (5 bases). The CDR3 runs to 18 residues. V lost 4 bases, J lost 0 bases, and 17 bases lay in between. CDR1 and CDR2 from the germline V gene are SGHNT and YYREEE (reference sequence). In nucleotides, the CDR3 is TGTGCCAGCAGCCTATACGGTGAGGGCCACTCTGGGGCCAACGTCCTGACTTTC. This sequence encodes CASSLYGEGHSGANVLTF. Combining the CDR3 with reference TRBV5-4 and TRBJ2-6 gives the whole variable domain ETGVTQSPTHLIKTRGQQVTLRCSSQSGHNTVSWYQQALGQGPQFIFQYYREEENGRGNFPPRFSGLQFPNYSSELNVNALELDDSALYLCASSLYGEGHSGANVLTFGAGSRLTVL.

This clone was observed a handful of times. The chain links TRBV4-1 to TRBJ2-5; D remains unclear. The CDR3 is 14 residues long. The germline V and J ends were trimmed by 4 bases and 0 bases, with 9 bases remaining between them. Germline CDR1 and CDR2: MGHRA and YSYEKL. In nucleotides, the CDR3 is TGCGCCAGCAGCCGAGAGCGCTACCAAGAGACCCAGTACTTC. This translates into CASSRERYQETQYF.

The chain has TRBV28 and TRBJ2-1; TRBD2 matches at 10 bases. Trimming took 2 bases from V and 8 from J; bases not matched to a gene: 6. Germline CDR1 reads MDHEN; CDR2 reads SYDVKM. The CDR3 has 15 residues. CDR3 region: CASSLLASGSHEQFF. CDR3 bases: TGTGCCAGCAGTTTACTCGCTAGCGGGAGCCATGAGCAGTTCTTC.

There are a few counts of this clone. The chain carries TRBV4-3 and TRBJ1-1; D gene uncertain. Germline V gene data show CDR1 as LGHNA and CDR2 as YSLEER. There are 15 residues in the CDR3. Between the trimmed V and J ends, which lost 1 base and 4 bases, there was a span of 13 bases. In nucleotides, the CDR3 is TGCGCCAGCAGCCAAGTGGGAGCTTCTGGCACTGAAGCTTTCTTT. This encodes CASSQVGASGTEAFF.

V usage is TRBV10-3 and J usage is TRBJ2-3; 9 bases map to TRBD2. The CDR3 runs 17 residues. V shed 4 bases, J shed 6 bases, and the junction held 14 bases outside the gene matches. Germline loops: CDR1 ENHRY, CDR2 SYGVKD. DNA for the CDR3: TGTGCCATCAGTGGATCTCTCCCTAGCGGGGCTGGGGATACGCAGTATTTT. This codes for CAISGSLPSGAGDTQYF.

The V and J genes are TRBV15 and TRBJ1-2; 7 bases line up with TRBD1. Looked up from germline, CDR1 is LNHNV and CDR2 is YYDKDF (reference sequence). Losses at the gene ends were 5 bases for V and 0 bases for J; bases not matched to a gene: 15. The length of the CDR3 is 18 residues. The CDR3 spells CATSGNRGGKGANYGYTF. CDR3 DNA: TGTGCCACCAGCGGAAACAGGGGAGGAAAAGGAGCTAACTATGGCTACACCTTC.

The CDR3 region is CASSHSPGRGETQYF. In DNA, the CDR3 is TGCGCCAGCAGCCATTCCCCGGGGAGAGGAGAGACCCAGTACTTC. The chain recombines TRBV4-3 with TRBJ2-5, with D possibly being TRBD2 (5 bases). Germline V gives CDR1 LGHNA, CDR2 YSLEER. Trimming stripped 3 bases from V and 4 bases from J, with 15 bases between. The CDR3 is 15 residues long.

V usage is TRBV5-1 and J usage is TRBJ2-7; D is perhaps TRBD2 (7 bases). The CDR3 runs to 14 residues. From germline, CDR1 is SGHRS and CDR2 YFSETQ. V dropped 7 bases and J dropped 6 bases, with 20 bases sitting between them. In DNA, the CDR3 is TGCGCCAGCGGACAGAGCGGGGAAGTGGGCGAGCAGTACTTC. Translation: CASGQSGEVGEQYF.

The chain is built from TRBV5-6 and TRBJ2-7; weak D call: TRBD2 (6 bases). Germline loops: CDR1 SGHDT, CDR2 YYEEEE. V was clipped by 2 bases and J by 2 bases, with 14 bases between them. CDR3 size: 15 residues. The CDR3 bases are TGTGCCAGCAGCTTTAGGGGACTCGGGGCCTACGAGCAGTACTTC. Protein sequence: CASSFRGLGAYEQYF.

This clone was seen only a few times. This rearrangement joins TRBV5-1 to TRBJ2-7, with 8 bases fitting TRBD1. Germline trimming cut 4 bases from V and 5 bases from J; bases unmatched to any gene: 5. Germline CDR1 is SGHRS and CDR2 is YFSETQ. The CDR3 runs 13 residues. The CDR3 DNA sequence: TGCGCCAGCAGCCCCGGACAGGGCCACGAGCAGTACTTC. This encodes CASSPGQGHEQYF.

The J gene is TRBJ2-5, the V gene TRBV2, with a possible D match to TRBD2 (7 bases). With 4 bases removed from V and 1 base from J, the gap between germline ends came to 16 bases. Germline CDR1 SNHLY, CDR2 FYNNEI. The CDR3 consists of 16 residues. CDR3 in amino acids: CASSVLGGGGQETQYF. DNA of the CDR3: TGTGCCAGCAGTGTTCTGGGGGGAGGGGGCCAAGAGACCCAGTACTTC.

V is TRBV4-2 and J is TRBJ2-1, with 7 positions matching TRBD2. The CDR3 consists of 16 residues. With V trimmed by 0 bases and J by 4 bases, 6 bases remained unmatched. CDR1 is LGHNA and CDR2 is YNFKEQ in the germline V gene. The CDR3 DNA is TGTGCCAGCAGCCAAGATCCGGGACTAAGTTACAATGAGCAGTTCTTC. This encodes CASSQDPGLSYNEQFF.

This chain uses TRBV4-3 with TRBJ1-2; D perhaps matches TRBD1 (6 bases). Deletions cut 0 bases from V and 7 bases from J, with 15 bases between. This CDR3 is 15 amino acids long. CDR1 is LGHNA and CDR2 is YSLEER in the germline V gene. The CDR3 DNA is TGCGCCAGCAGCCAAGATGGGGGCAGGGGAAGTGGCTACACCTTC. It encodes CASSQDGGRGSGYTF.

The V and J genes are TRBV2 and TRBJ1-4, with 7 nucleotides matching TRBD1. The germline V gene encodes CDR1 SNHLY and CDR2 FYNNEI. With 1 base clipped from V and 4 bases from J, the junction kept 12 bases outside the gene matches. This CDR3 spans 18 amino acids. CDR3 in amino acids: CASSEDRDSPFLNEKLFF. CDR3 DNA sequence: TGTGCCAGCAGTGAAGACCGGGACAGCCCCTTTCTTAATGAAAAACTGTTTTTT.

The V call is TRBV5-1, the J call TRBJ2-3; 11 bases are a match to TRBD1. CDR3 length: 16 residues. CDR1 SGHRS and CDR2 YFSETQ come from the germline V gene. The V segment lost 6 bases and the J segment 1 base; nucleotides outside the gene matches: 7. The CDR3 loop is CASKDRGPQGTDTQYF. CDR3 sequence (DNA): TGCGCCAGCAAGGACAGGGGGCCTCAGGGCACAGATACGCAGTATTTT.

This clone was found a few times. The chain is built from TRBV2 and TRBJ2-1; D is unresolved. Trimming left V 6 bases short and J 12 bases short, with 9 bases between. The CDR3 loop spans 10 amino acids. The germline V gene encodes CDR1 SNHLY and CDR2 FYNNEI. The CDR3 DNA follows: TGTGCCAGCAGACTCGGCGGGCAGTTCTTC. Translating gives CASRLGGQFF. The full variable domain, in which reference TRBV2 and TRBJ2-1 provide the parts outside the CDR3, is EPEVTQTPSHQVTQMGQEVILRCVPISNHLYFYWYRQILGQKVEFLVSFYNNEISEKSEIFDDQFSVERPDGSNFTLKIRSTKLEDSAMYFCASRLGGQFFGPGTRLTVL.

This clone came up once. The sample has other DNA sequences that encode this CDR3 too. The CDR3 is CSVSRGNTEAFF. As DNA, the CDR3 is TGCAGCGTTTCACGAGGGAACACTGAAGCTTTCTTT. The V and J genes are TRBV29-1 and TRBJ1-1; D gene unclear. The CDR3 is 12 amino acids. Per the germline V gene, CDR1 is SQVTM and CDR2 is ANQGSEA. Trimming removed 5 bases at V and 1 base at J, with 8 bases between.

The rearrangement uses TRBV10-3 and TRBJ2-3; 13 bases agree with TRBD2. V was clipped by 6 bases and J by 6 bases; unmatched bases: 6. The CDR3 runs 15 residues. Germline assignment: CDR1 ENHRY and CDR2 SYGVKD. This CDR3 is CAIRRTSGGSDTQYF. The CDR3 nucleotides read TGTGCCATCAGAAGGACTAGCGGGGGATCTGATACGCAGTATTTT.